The sequence of this T cell receptor (beta chain) was determined in a study of shared clonotypes between healthy human individuals (dated by TCRdb to the early 2020s). As for the study more broadly: A couple of women and three men aged 18 to 49 years were included in the cohort. Between about 0.8 and 8.9 billion PBMCs per donor were obtained by leukapheresis. To estimate repertoire size and how much clonotype sharing occurs between individuals, the study deeply sequenced the blood TCR repertoires of roughly 5 healthy adults. To increase sequencing depth and limit assay-specific biases, different laboratories used diverse techniques to prepare libraries and sequence TCR repertoires. For each donor, CD4 naive and CD4 memory were each run on three plates, CD8 naive on two plates, and CD8 memory on one plate. What the work shows at the level of the full study, not this receptor alone: Only blood was sampled, and tissue TCR repertoires likely differ from those in blood. Rarefaction of sorted-subset datasets indicated incomplete sequencing despite the large sequencing depth. Pairwise subsampling indicated that sequencing depth was expected to affect the degree of clonotype sharing among donors. Across a few donors, roughly 5.4% of naive CD4, roughly 3.8% of naive CD8, approximately 2.5% of memory CD4, and over 0.35% of memory CD8 clonotypes were shared. Higher generation probabilities were observed for clonotypes shared by all four sorted-subset donors than for non-shared clonotypes. The genetic and exposure-history diversity represented was limited by the small number of donors. Naive subsets generally had larger estimated clonotype richness than memory subsets.

The donors were healthy, HIV-negative adults with no recently reported acute infections or vaccinations. Every donor was a Caucasian adult residing in Nashville, Tennessee, USA. CD4+ T cells were enriched through magnetic negative selection, after which naive cells were positively selected on CD45RA and the remaining negative fraction served as the memory subset. Blood was obtained by leukapheresis, after which PBMCs were separated by Ficoll-Histopaque density gradient centrifugation and cryopreserved in liquid nitrogen vapor phase. Analytical flow cytometry was used to check the purity and quantity of each magnetically sorted T cell population. Genomic DNA was isolated from every sorted fraction and measured by UV absorbance on a Nanodrop 2000c. There are 14 amino acids in the CDR3, from cysteine to phenylalanine inclusive. Only CDR3 DNA is held: 42 bases, read in frame from base 1. V is reduced by 7 bases and J by 3 bases, leaving a spacing of 15 bases between them. CDR1 and CDR2 are drawn from the germline V gene: SGHNT, YENEEA.

Using the deep immunoSEQ assay, multiplex PCR amplified TCR CDR3 regions from genomic DNA. Extracted genomic DNA from each cell subset was distributed evenly across all wells of several immunoSEQ 96-well plates, and each plate was treated as a replicate. Each replicate PCR for sorted subsets received approximately 200 ng genomic DNA, equal to about 30,000 T cell genomes. Purified libraries were measured with a Qubit 3.0 fluorometer, size-checked on a Bioanalyzer 2100, and measured again with the KAPA Library Quantification kit. Every immunoSEQ 96-well plate was sequenced on a separate single-read 150-cycle Illumina NextSeq 550 flow cell. As for how the authors treated the data: Because the immunoSEQ output included only junctional sequences and no quality scores, the filtering could not be the same as the filtering used for full-length reads. Sequences were annotated with PyIR, a Python wrapper for IgBLAST v1.9, using IMGT germline references to assign V/J genes and CDR3. Any read was removed if the V/J assignment was weak (E-value above 1e-6), the CDR3 was missing, or the read contained stop codons, out-of-frame junctions, or ambiguous translated residues. V3J clonotypes were defined as sequences sharing an identical inferred V gene, J gene, and CDR3 amino acid sequence. Percentage overlap between repertoires was computed as shared unique clonotypes divided by the size of the smaller repertoire. Richness of each repertoire was evaluated using RTK rarefaction, the Chao1 estimator, and Recon v2.1 estimates of unobserved clonotypes. Generation probabilities were computed with OLGA for all TCRbeta clonotypes obtained by the gDNA method from four donors. The table comes from immuneACCESS by way of TCRdb, which keeps in-frame sequences with V and J called. Part of the clones is missing from these tables; in studies checked, under half for an unresolved V gene and the rest for unknown reasons. The V and J calls and clone size were taken over from that table, and D and trimming were inferred from the DNA. The sample records about a million clones, 70% to 85% of which are singletons. The top ten clonotypes cover over 1.3% of the sample.

A remark on this clone: The target of this receptor is not known. Base qualities are missing; no much larger clone stands one base away.

The sample comprised memory CD4+ T cells sorted from blood. The sample's cell subset or site label, decoded: CD45RA-negative fraction. The chain links TRBV11-3 with TRBJ1-1, with a tentative D gene TRBD1 over 5 matching bases. This receptor was identified in a man between 18 and 29 years old in good health. The DNA sequence reads TGTGCCAGCAACGCCCTTGGGGGTCACACTGAAGCTTTCTTT. This yields the protein CASNALGGHTEAFF.